These 2 T cell receptor beta chains share one sample of origin, sequenced in a study of blood T cell repertoires in COVID-19. Clones were read by immunoSEQ multiplex PCR, and TCRdb kept only the in-frame ones, dropping some. The table records about 180,000 clones, about 86% of them present only once. Material for sequencing was peripheral blood. The receptors here all came from a man aged 65 to 79 with active or convalescent COVID-19.

The rearrangement joins TRBV19 to TRBJ1-4, with D possibly being TRBD1 (6 bases). The CDR3 runs 15 residues. Germline V gene data show CDR1 as LNHDA and CDR2 as SQIVND (reference sequence). With 5 bases removed from V and 2 bases from J, the gap between germline ends came to 12 bases. CDR3 in amino acids: CASSGYRATNEKLFF. The DNA of the CDR3 is TGTGCCAGTAGTGGTTACAGGGCCACTAATGAAAAACTGTTTTTT. Supplemented by reference TRBV19 and TRBJ1-4, the full variable domain reads DGGITQSPKYLFRKEGQNVTLSCEQNLNHDAMYWYRQDPGQGLRLIYYSQIVNDFQKGDIAEGYSVSREKKESFPLTVTSAQKNPTAFYLCASSGYRATNEKLFFGSGTQLSVL.

The chain is built from TRBV11-2 and TRBJ1-2; D possibly corresponds to TRBD1 (6 bases). This CDR3 region has 14 residues. In germline, CDR1 is SGHAT, CDR2 FQNNGV. V was shortened by 1 base and J by 7 bases, with 13 bases between the two germline ends. CDR3 sequence (DNA): TGTGCCAGCAGCTTAGGCAGGGGCCGAAGTGGCTACACCTTC. Translated: CASSLGRGRSGYTF.